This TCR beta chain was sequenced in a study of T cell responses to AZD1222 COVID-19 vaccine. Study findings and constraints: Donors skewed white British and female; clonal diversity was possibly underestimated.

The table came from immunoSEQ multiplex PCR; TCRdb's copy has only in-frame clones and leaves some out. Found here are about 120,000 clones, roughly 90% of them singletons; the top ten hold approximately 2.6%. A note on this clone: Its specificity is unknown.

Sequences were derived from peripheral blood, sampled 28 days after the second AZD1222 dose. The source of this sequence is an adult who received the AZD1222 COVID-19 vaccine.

CDR3 loop: CASSYGPGGYTF. The CDR3 DNA is TGTGCCAGCAGTTACGGGCCTGGTGGCTACACCTTC. The gene calls are TRBV6-2 or TRBV6-3 and TRBJ1-2, with D unclear. V lost 2 bases to trimming and J lost 7 bases, with 8 bases between them. Germline assignment: CDR1 MNHEY and CDR2 SVGEGT. The CDR3 totals 12 residues.